One and the same sample provided the 3 T cell receptor beta chains below, sequenced in a study of blood T cell repertoires in COVID-19. Some clones are missing from TCRdb's copy, which holds only in-frame ones; the method was immunoSEQ multiplex PCR. This table has about 73,000 clones, around 80% appearing once. The sequenced sample was peripheral blood. The receptors derive from a man aged 50 to 60 with active COVID-19.

CDR3 residues: CASSLLDGAATQYF. The CDR3 nucleotides are TGTGCCAGCAGCTTACTCGATGGGGCAGCCACGCAGTATTTT. The chain uses TRBV7-2 and TRBJ2-3; a weak D match, TRBD1 (5 bases). V dropped 2 bases and J dropped 9 bases, with 15 bases sitting between them. Germline V gene data show CDR1 as SGHTA and CDR2 as FQGNSA. The CDR3 is made up of 14 amino acids.

This chain links TRBV18 with TRBJ2-2; maybe TRBD1 (6 bases). This CDR3 is built from 15 residues. V lost 4 bases to trimming and J lost 1 base, with 10 bases between them. CDR1 is KGHSH, CDR2 LQKENI, per germline. In DNA, the CDR3 is TGTGCCAGCTCACGTGCAGGGGAGAACACCGGGGAGCTGTTTTTT. Translation gives CASSRAGENTGELFF.

The chain is built from TRBV19 and TRBJ2-1, with 10 bases that match TRBD2. Germline loops: CDR1 LNHDA, CDR2 SQIVND (reference sequence). This CDR3 is built from 16 residues. The V and J ends lost 6 bases and 12 bases, in that order; junction bases with no gene match: 17. The CDR3 reads CASSPTAAGGRGGQFF. The DNA for the CDR3 is TGTGCCAGTAGCCCCACAGCAGCGGGAGGGCGGGGCGGGCAGTTCTTC.